This entry is about one T cell receptor (beta chain). Its antigen is unidentified. The record originates from a study of cytomegalovirus exposure and HLA in healthy donors. PCR employed 60 Vbeta and 13 Jbeta primers. Generated by immunoSEQ multiplex PCR, the TCRdb table keeps only in-frame clones and is missing some. The table has around 110,000 clones, more than 70% seen once. Points from the study as a whole: A later analysis showed TCR association rates differing by HLA locus, peaking at DRB1 and lowest at HLA-C. A previous analysis found most TCR beta V segments productive roughly 90% or roughly 30% of the time. An ancestry cluster, one associated with Asian ancestry, reportedly showed fewer N-insertions than the approximately 670-donor mean in a later analysis.

This TCR derives from a man in his thirties or forties in good health and CMV-seronegative. Sequencing used PBMCs.

The CDR3 nucleotides are TGCGCCAGCAGCCAAGAGGCAGGGCGGGAGGGCCCGACCGGGGAGCTGTTTTTT. Translating gives CASSQEAGREGPTGELFF. The V gene is TRBV4-1, the J gene TRBJ2-2; TRBD2 matches 9 bases. V gave up 0 bases and J gave up 5 bases; unmatched junction bases: 10. Germline CDR1 is MGHRA and CDR2 is YSYEKL. The CDR3 covers 18 residues.